This is a list of T cell receptor beta chains from one sample in a study of blood T cell repertoires in COVID-19. Sequenced by immunoSEQ multiplex PCR; TCRdb stores in-frame clones only, minus some. This sample yields 350,000 or so clones, of which roughly nine tenths are seen a single time; approximately 17% belongs to the top ten. Material: PBMCs or T cells enriched from blood (not recorded which). Receptors were obtained from a woman under 40 who had recovered from COVID-19. Both conserved end residues are part of each CDR3. Fields, in order: V gene, clone size, D gene, J gene, CDR3 DNA, CDR3 protein. A D gene is named only where the DNA matches it firmly. Clone size, where shown, is once, few, many, or a class for clones that have expanded.

V: TRBV14; size: .; D: .; J: TRBJ2-7; DNA: TGTGCCAGCAGCCAAGATGAGGGTAGATTCAAGTCCTACGAGCAGTACTTC; CDR3: CASSQDEGRFKSYEQYF
V: TRBV7-2; size: .; D: TRBD1; J: TRBJ1-2; DNA: TGTGCCAGCAGCCTCATATGGGACAGCTATGGCTACACCTTC; CDR3: CASSLIWDSYGYTF
V: TRBV3-1/TRBV3-2; size: .; D: TRBD1; J: TRBJ1-5; DNA: TGTGCCAGCAGCGCACGGACAGGGCCCGATCAGCCCCAGCATTTT; CDR3: CASSARTGPDQPQHF
V: TRBV29-1; size: .; D: TRBD1; J: TRBJ1-1; DNA: TGCAGCGTCGTCCGACAGGGGAGGATCTCGCGCGTAGCTTTCTTT; CDR3: CSVVRQGRISRVAFF
V: TRBV18; size: .; D: .; J: TRBJ2-1; DNA: TGTGCCAGCTCACCACCTGGACAGCACAATGAGCAGTTCTTC; CDR3: CASSPPGQHNEQFF
V: TRBV28; size: .; D: .; J: TRBJ2-7; DNA: TGTGCCAGCAGTTTAGGGGGGGCGCGACCCTACGAGCAGTACTTC; CDR3: CASSLGGARPYEQYF
V: TRBV11-2; size: .; D: .; J: TRBJ2-7; DNA: TGTGCCAGCAGCAAATTATACTACGAGCAGTACTTC; CDR3: CASSKLYYEQYF
V: TRBV28; size: once; D: TRBD2; J: TRBJ2-7; DNA: TGTGCCAGCAGTCAACTAGCGGGGACCTACGAGCAGTACTTC; CDR3: CASSQLAGTYEQYF
V: TRBV7-3; size: .; D: .; J: TRBJ1-2; DNA: TGTGCCAGCAGCTCAGGGTGGGATGGCTACACCTTC; CDR3: CASSSGWDGYTF
V: TRBV27; size: .; D: TRBD1; J: TRBJ1-2; DNA: TGTGCCAGCAGTTTTCAGGGACAGGGGGAATTGGGCTACACCTTC; CDR3: CASSFQGQGELGYTF
V: TRBV27; size: .; D: .; J: TRBJ2-4; DNA: TGTGCCAGCAGCGAGATCGGACTCGCCAAAAACATTCAGTACTTC; CDR3: CASSEIGLAKNIQYF
V: TRBV6-2/TRBV6-3; size: few; D: TRBD1; J: TRBJ1-2; DNA: TGTGCCAGCAGTAACTTGGGCTCCGGGACAGGGGTCGGCTACACCTTC; CDR3: CASSNLGSGTGVGYTF
V: TRBV19; size: .; D: TRBD1; J: TRBJ2-4; DNA: TGTGCCAGTAGTACCCTAGACAGGGTCAAAAACATTCAGTACTTC; CDR3: CASSTLDRVKNIQYF
V: TRBV6-5; size: .; D: TRBD1; J: TRBJ1-4; DNA: TGTGCCAGCAGTAGAGACAGGGGGCGGCTGTTTTTT; CDR3: CASSRDRGRLFF
V: TRBV5-4; size: .; D: TRBD2; J: TRBJ2-1; DNA: TGTGCCAGCAGCCCGGGCGGGACTAGCGGGAACAATGAGCAGTTCTTC; CDR3: CASSPGGTSGNNEQFF
V: TRBV5-4; size: .; D: .; J: TRBJ1-2; DNA: TGTGCCAGCAGCTTGGCTTCTGGGGACAAAAGCTACACCTTC; CDR3: CASSLASGDKSYTF
V: TRBV3-1/TRBV3-2; size: .; D: .; J: TRBJ1-4; DNA: TGTGCCAGCAGCCAAAAAATGGCAGGGAATGAAAAACTGTTTTTT; CDR3: CASSQKMAGNEKLFF
V: TRBV30; size: .; D: TRBD1; J: TRBJ1-6; DNA: TGTGCCTGTTTAAGGAGGGGACAGAGGAATTCACCCCTCCACTTT; CDR3: CACLRRGQRNSPLHF
V: TRBV12-3/TRBV12-4; size: .; D: .; J: TRBJ1-1; DNA: TGTGCCAGCAGTTTCTCGGGAAACACTGAAGCTTTCTTT; CDR3: CASSFSGNTEAFF
V: TRBV7-9; size: .; D: TRBD2; J: TRBJ2-1; DNA: TGTGCCAGCAGGTCGGGACTAGCCTACAATGAGCAGTTCTTC; CDR3: CASRSGLAYNEQFF
V: TRBV27; size: .; D: .; J: TRBJ2-1; DNA: TGTGCCAGCAGTGTCCTAGAAGAGGACAATGAGCAGTTCTTC; CDR3: CASSVLEEDNEQFF
V: TRBV4-1; size: .; D: TRBD2; J: TRBJ2-5; DNA: TGCGCCAGCAGCCAAGATCGGGCTAGCGGACAAGAGACCCAGTACTTC; CDR3: CASSQDRASGQETQYF
V: TRBV7-9; size: .; D: .; J: TRBJ2-3; DNA: TGTGCCAGCGGACTTACAGATACGCAGTATTTT; CDR3: CASGLTDTQYF
V: TRBV28; size: .; D: TRBD1; J: TRBJ1-6; DNA: TGTGCCAGCAGTACCGGGACAGGCTGGAATTCACCCCTCCACTTT; CDR3: CASSTGTGWNSPLHF
V: TRBV5-6; size: .; D: .; J: TRBJ1-3; DNA: TGTGCCAGCAGCTTTAGGGGTGCTGGAAACACCATATATTTT; CDR3: CASSFRGAGNTIYF
V: TRBV28; size: .; D: TRBD1; J: TRBJ2-1; DNA: TGTGCCAGCAGTTCCCACTCGGGACAGGGCTACAATGAGCAGTTCTTC; CDR3: CASSSHSGQGYNEQFF
V: TRBV11-3; size: .; D: TRBD2; J: TRBJ2-1; DNA: TGTGCCAGCAGCTTCGGGACTAGCGGGACCAATGAGCAGTTCTTC; CDR3: CASSFGTSGTNEQFF
V: TRBV2; size: .; D: .; J: TRBJ1-4; DNA: TGTGCCACCCAGAGAGGAACCCTTGAAAAACTGTTTTTT; CDR3: CATQRGTLEKLFF
V: TRBV6-1; size: .; D: .; J: TRBJ1-2; DNA: TGTGCCAGCAGTGACGCTGGGACAATCGGTGGCTACACCTTC; CDR3: CASSDAGTIGGYTF
V: TRBV19; size: .; D: .; J: TRBJ2-1; DNA: TGTGCCAGTAGTATGTACAGGGCCCCAGATGAGCAGTTCTTC; CDR3: CASSMYRAPDEQFF
V: TRBV29-1; size: .; D: TRBD1; J: TRBJ2-1; DNA: TGCAGCGTGATCGGGACAGGGGTTGAGCAGTTCTTC; CDR3: CSVIGTGVEQFF
V: TRBV19; size: once; D: .; J: TRBJ2-7; DNA: TGTGCCAGTAGTATCTCCCCCCTTAGCTCCTACGAGCAGTACTTC; CDR3: CASSISPLSSYEQYF
V: TRBV7-6; size: .; D: TRBD1; J: TRBJ1-1; DNA: TGTGCCAGCAGCGCCTTCCTAGGACAGGGCCAGAACACTGAAGCTTTCTTT; CDR3: CASSAFLGQGQNTEAFF
V: TRBV5-4; size: .; D: TRBD1; J: TRBJ1-1; DNA: TGTGCCAGCAGCTCAGGGGTGACAGGGGGAAGCATGAACACTGAAGCTTTCTTT; CDR3: CASSSGVTGGSMNTEAFF
V: TRBV28; size: .; D: TRBD2; J: TRBJ2-7; DNA: TGTGCCAGCAGTTTACCCTCCCTAGCGGGAGGGCGCTACGAGCAGTACTTC; CDR3: CASSLPSLAGGRYEQYF
V: TRBV28; size: .; D: TRBD1; J: TRBJ1-5; DNA: TGTGCCAGCAGTTTAGGTTCGGCAGGGGGACGGCCCCAGCATTTT; CDR3: CASSLGSAGGRPQHF
V: TRBV28; size: .; D: TRBD1; J: TRBJ2-1; DNA: TGTGCCAGCAGTCCTGACAGGGGGCATAATGAGCAGTTCTTC; CDR3: CASSPDRGHNEQFF
V: TRBV28; size: .; D: TRBD1; J: TRBJ1-1; DNA: TGTGCCAGCAGTTCCATAGGGACAGTGAACACTGAAGCTTTCTTT; CDR3: CASSSIGTVNTEAFF
V: TRBV19; size: .; D: TRBD2; J: TRBJ2-3; DNA: TGTGCCAGTAGGGGCGGGGGGGCTATCACAGATACGCAGTATTTT; CDR3: CASRGGGAITDTQYF
V: TRBV27; size: .; D: TRBD1; J: TRBJ1-5; DNA: TGTGCCAGCAGTTCCAACACAGGGGCCCGCAATCAGCCCCAGCATTTT; CDR3: CASSSNTGARNQPQHF
V: TRBV27; size: .; D: .; J: TRBJ2-5; DNA: TGTGCCAGCAGTTTCTCAGGGGCGTGGGAGACCCAGTACTTC; CDR3: CASSFSGAWETQYF
V: TRBV7-8; size: .; D: TRBD1; J: TRBJ1-1; DNA: TGTGCCAGCAGCTTAGTGCAGGGGGCTACTGAAGCTTTCTTT; CDR3: CASSLVQGATEAFF
V: TRBV11-3; size: .; D: TRBD2; J: TRBJ2-1; DNA: TGTGCCAGCAGCGTGGGACTAGCGGGATACAATGAGCAGTTCTTC; CDR3: CASSVGLAGYNEQFF
V: TRBV24-1; size: .; D: .; J: TRBJ2-3; DNA: TGTGCCACCAGTGATTTGGGAGTTTCTAGCACAGATACGCAGTATTTT; CDR3: CATSDLGVSSTDTQYF
V: TRBV4-2; size: .; D: .; J: TRBJ2-7; DNA: TGTGCCAGCAGCCAAGAGCTGGGACTCGAACTATCCTACGAGCAGTACTTC; CDR3: CASSQELGLELSYEQYF